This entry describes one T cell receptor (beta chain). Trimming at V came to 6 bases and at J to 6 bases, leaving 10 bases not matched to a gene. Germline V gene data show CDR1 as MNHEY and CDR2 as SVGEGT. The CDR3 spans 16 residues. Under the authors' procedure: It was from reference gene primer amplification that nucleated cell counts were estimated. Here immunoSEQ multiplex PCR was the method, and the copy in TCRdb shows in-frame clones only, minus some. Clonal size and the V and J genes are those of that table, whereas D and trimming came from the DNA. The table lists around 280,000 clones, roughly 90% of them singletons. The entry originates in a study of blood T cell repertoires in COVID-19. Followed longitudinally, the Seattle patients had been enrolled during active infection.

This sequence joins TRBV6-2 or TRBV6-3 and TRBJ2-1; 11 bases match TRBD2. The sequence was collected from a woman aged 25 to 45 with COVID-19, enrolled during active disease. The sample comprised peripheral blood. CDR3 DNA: TGTGCCAGCAGCCAACTACTAGCGGGAGTCGGCAATGAGCAGTTCTTC. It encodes CASSQLLAGVGNEQFF.